The rows below give T cell receptor beta chains drawn from one sample of a study of blood T cell repertoires in COVID-19. The table came from immunoSEQ multiplex PCR; TCRdb's copy has only in-frame clones and leaves some out. The profile shows 300,000 to 350,000 clones, almost 90% of them singletons. The sequenced sample consisted of PBMCs or T cells enriched from blood (not recorded which). The source is a woman aged 25 to 39 who had been exposed to COVID-19. Each CDR3 is given without its conserved first and last residue. The order of the fields is J gene, V gene, CDR3 protein.

J: TRBJ2-7; V: TRBV7-9; CDR3: ASSFADSYEQY
J: TRBJ2-2; V: TRBV19; CDR3: ASRTTSRNTGELF
J: TRBJ1-5; V: TRBV27; CDR3: ASSYNRGQPQH
J: TRBJ2-2; V: TRBV5-1; CDR3: ASSLVGQGAAGELF
J: TRBJ2-3; V: TRBV3-1/TRBV3-2; CDR3: ASSPPGQGETDTQY
J: TRBJ1-3; V: TRBV29-1; CDR3: SVDGGISGNTIY
J: TRBJ1-2; V: TRBV10-3; CDR3: AISEASRGGNYGYT
J: TRBJ2-3; V: TRBV7-3; CDR3: ASSQTSGHTDTQY
J: TRBJ1-1; V: TRBV28; CDR3: ASSFRGATEAF
J: TRBJ2-7; V: TRBV5-6; CDR3: ASSQRTGVSYEQY
J: TRBJ2-7; V: TRBV6-5; CDR3: ASSSPRTSGYEQY
J: TRBJ1-2; V: TRBV15; CDR3: ATSRDLDRNYGYT
J: TRBJ2-5; V: TRBV7-9; CDR3: ASGAGEMRETQY
J: TRBJ1-2; V: TRBV18; CDR3: ASSPGTAIYGYT
J: TRBJ2-2; V: TRBV6-2/TRBV6-3; CDR3: ASSSGSGAGGRTGELF
J: TRBJ1-3; V: TRBV10-3; CDR3: AISEFDGGFSGNTIY
J: TRBJ2-3; V: TRBV7-9; CDR3: ASSPQRGLTDTQY
J: TRBJ1-2; V: TRBV7-2; CDR3: ASSLQPDVGGGYT
J: TRBJ2-1; V: TRBV6-6; CDR3: ASSYSTLLNEQF
J: TRBJ1-2; V: TRBV9; CDR3: ASRPAQGSEYGYT
J: TRBJ1-2; V: TRBV19; CDR3: ASSRPGVSGNGYT
J: TRBJ1-1; V: TRBV5-1; CDR3: ASRSQQGSPEAF
J: TRBJ1-2; V: TRBV27; CDR3: ASSHPGHNYGYT
J: TRBJ1-1; V: TRBV20-1; CDR3: SARVRAEAF
J: TRBJ1-5; V: TRBV20-1; CDR3: SAPGQGAQH
J: TRBJ1-1; V: TRBV27; CDR3: ASSLRQGGRTEAF
J: TRBJ1-2; V: TRBV19; CDR3: ASWSSAGRDSWYGYT
J: TRBJ1-2; V: TRBV2; CDR3: ASRDRGGNYGYT
J: TRBJ1-4; V: TRBV30; CDR3: AWRRNPNEKLF
J: TRBJ2-1; V: TRBV5-1; CDR3: ASSLDPADSYNEQF
J: TRBJ2-5; V: TRBV7-6; CDR3: ASSFLGQGLLQETQY
J: TRBJ1-1; V: TRBV5-1; CDR3: ASSFGGWNTEAF
J: TRBJ1-5; V: TRBV27; CDR3: ASSLRGNSNQPQH
J: TRBJ1-1; V: TRBV19; CDR3: ASNQARIAYTEAF
J: TRBJ2-3; V: TRBV10-3; CDR3: AISEYRGSTDTQY
J: TRBJ2-7; V: TRBV15; CDR3: ATSRDPGTSGSRSYEQY
J: TRBJ1-3; V: TRBV6-6; CDR3: ASSPGTAPGHSGNTIY
J: TRBJ2-7; V: TRBV4-2; CDR3: ASSQGDSPSYEQY
J: TRBJ1-1; V: TRBV7-8; CDR3: ASSLGLQGTEAF
J: TRBJ2-7; V: TRBV7-2; CDR3: ASSLKGTSPYEQY
J: TRBJ1-4; V: TRBV11-2; CDR3: ASSLDGRGHGEKLF
J: TRBJ2-5; V: TRBV10-1; CDR3: ASSAGTSLKGQETQY
J: TRBJ1-2; V: TRBV6-5; CDR3: ASSYDRIWGYT
J: TRBJ2-7; V: TRBV19; CDR3: ASSPSPQLAGVYEQY
J: TRBJ2-7; V: TRBV27; CDR3: ASSSPTRTSGYEQY
J: TRBJ1-3; V: TRBV28; CDR3: ASRRGRNTIY
J: TRBJ2-1; V: TRBV5-4; CDR3: ASSRGGSYNEQF
J: TRBJ2-2; V: TRBV28; CDR3: ASSLGARTAGELF
J: TRBJ2-7; V: TRBV18; CDR3: ASSRRPGTSGESGPYEQY
J: TRBJ1-1; V: TRBV30; CDR3: AWDRDKREAF
J: TRBJ1-5; V: TRBV18; CDR3: ASSPVGGGATRPQH
J: TRBJ1-1; V: TRBV20-1; CDR3: SASFGSETEAF
J: TRBJ1-2; V: TRBV24-1; CDR3: ATSPDGGGYT
J: TRBJ2-7; V: TRBV18; CDR3: ASSPPGHAYEQY
J: TRBJ1-3; V: TRBV18; CDR3: ASSRLATDTHSGNTIY
J: TRBJ1-6; V: TRBV28; CDR3: ASSQGNSPLH
J: TRBJ1-4; V: TRBV2; CDR3: ASSEALMQGEKLF
J: TRBJ1-2; V: TRBV19; CDR3: ASSIPYGVSYT
J: TRBJ2-7; V: TRBV6-5; CDR3: ASSRLAGGNEQY